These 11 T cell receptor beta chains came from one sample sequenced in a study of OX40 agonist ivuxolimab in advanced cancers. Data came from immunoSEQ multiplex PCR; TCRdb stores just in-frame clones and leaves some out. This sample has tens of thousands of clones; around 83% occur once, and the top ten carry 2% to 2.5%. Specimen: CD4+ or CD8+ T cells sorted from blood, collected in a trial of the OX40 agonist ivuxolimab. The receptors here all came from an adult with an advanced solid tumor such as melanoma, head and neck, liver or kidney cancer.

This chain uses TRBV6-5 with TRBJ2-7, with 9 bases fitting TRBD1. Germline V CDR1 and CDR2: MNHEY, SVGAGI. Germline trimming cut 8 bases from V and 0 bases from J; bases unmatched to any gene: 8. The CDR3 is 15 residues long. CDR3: CASRKDRGGSYEQYF. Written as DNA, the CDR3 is TGTGCCAGCCGCAAGGACAGGGGCGGCTCCTACGAGCAGTACTTC.

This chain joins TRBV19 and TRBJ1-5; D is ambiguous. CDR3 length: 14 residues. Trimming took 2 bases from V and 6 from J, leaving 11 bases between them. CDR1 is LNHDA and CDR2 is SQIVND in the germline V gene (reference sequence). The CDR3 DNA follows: TGTGCCAGTAGTATAAGGGCGGGCGTTCAGCCCCAGCATTTT. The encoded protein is CASSIRAGVQPQHF.

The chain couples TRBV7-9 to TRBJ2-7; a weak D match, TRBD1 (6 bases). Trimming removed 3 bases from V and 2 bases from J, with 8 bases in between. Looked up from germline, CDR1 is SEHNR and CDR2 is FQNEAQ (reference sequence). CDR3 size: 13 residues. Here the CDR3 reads CASSFPGAYEQYF. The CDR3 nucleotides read TGTGCCAGCAGCTTTCCAGGGGCCTACGAGCAGTACTTC.

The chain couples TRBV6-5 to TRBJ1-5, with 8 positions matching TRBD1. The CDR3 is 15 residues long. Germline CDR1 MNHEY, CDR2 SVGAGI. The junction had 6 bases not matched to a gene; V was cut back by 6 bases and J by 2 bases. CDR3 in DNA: TGTGCCAGCAGGCCCCAGGGGGCGGGCAATCAGCCCCAGCATTTT. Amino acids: CASRPQGAGNQPQHF.

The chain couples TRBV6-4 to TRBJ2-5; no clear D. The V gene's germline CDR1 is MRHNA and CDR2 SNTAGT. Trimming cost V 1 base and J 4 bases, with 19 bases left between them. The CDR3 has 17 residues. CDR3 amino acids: CASSDLVVDIPLETQYF. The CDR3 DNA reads TGTGCCAGCAGTGACTTGGTTGTTGACATCCCCCTAGAGACCCAGTACTTC.

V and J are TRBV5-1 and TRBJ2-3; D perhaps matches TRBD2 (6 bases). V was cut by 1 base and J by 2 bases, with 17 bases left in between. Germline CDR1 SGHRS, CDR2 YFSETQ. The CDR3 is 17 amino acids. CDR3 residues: CASSLSESGLPTDTQYF. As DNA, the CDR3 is TGCGCCAGCAGCTTGAGCGAAAGCGGACTACCCACAGATACGCAGTATTTT.

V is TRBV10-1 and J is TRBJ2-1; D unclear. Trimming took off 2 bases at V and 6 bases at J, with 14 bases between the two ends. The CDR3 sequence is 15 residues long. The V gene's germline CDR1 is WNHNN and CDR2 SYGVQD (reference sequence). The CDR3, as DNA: TGCGCCAGCAGTGAGAACATGGACGTGGGCAATGAGCAGTTCTTC. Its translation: CASSENMDVGNEQFF.

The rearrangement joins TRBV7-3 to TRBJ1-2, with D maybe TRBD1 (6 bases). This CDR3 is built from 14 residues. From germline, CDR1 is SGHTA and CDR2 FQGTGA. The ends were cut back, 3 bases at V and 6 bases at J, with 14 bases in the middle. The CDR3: CASSLDVHRDGYTF. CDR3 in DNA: TGTGCCAGCAGCTTGGACGTTCACAGGGATGGCTACACCTTC.

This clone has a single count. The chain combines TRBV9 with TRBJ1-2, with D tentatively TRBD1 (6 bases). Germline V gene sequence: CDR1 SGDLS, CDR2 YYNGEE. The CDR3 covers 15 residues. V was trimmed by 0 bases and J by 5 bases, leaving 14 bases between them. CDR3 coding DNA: TGTGCCAGCAGCGTAGATCGCTGGGGGCAATATGGCTACACCTTC. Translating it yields CASSVDRWGQYGYTF. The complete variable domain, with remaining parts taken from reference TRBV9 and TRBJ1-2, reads DSGVTQTPKHLITATGQRVTLRCSPRSGDLSVYWYQQSLDQGLQFLIQYYNGEERAKGNILERFSAQQFPDLHSELNLSSLELGDSALYFCASSVDRWGQYGYTFGSGTRLTVV.

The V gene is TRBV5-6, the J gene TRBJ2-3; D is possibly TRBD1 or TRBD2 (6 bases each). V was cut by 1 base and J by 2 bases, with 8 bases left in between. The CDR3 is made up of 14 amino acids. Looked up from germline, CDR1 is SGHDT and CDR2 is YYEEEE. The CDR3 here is CASSLWGATDTQYF. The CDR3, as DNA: TGTGCCAGCAGCTTGTGGGGGGCCACAGATACGCAGTATTTT.

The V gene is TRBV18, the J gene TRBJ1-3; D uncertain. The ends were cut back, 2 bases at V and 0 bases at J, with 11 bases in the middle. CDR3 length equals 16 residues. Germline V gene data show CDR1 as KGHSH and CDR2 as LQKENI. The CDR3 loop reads CASSPYREVSGNTIYF. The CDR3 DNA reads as TGTGCCAGCTCACCATACAGAGAAGTCTCTGGAAACACCATATATTTT.